In this sample, the clone carrying this TCR beta chain turned up many times. Its antigen remains unidentified. The germline CDR1 and CDR2 sequences are SGHVS and FNYEAQ. The CDR3 has 13 residues. Trimming pared 4 bases from V and 3 bases from J, leaving 9 bases between. The data stem from a study of T cells after yellow fever vaccination. Broader study findings: The secondary response was weaker, and its peak arrived faster, on day 5 versus 15. Sorted repertoires could include abundant contaminating clonotypes from bulk cells. Clones that expanded after primary vaccination mostly reappeared after the booster (roughly 96% CD4, around 87% CD8).

TCRdb itself ran the 5' RACE reads through MiXCR, one entry per CDR3 protein. Here the sample spans around 200,000 distinct CDR3 sequences, 8% to 13% being singletons. The starting material was CD8+ T cells sorted from PBMCs, obtained 15 days after the yellow fever booster vaccination. The receptor comes from a man aged 18 to 35 who received the YFV17D yellow fever vaccine. This chain joins TRBV7-6 and TRBJ2-5; D not resolved. CDR3 in amino acids: CASSSWQEETQYF. CDR3 DNA: TGTGCCAGCAGCTCCTGGCAGGAAGAGACCCAGTACTTC.